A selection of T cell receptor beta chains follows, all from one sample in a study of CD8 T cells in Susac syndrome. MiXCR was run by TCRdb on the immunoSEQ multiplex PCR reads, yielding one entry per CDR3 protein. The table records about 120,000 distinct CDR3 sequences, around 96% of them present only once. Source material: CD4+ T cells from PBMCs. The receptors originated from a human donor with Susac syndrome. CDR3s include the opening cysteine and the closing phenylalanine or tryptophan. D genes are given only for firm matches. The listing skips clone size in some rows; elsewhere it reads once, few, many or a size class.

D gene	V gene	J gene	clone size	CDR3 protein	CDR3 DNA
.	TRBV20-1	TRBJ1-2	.	CSAQGKNYGYTF	TGCAGTGCCCAGGGTAAAAACTATGGCTACACCTTC
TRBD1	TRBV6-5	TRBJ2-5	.	CASSYSPTGVETQYF	TGTGCCAGCAGTTACTCCCCGACAGGGGTAGAGACCCAGTACTTC
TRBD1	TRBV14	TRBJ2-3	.	CASSQMDRDIDTQYF	TGTGCCAGCAGCCAAATGGACAGGGATATAGATACGCAGTATTTT
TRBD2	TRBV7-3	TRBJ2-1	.	CASSLVGLAGNEQFF	TGTGCCAGCAGCTTAGTGGGACTAGCGGGAAATGAGCAGTTCTTC
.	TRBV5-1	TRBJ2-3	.	CASSIGADSTDTQYF	TGCGCCAGCTCTATAGGGGCGGATAGCACAGATACGCAGTACTTT
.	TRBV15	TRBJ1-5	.	CATSRNRGNQPQHF	TGTGCCACCAGCAGGAACAGGGGCAATCAGCCCCAGCATTTT
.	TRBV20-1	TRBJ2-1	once	CSASPPGLSYNEQFF	TGCAGTGCTAGTCCCCCAGGGCTCTCCTACAATGAGCAGTTCTTC
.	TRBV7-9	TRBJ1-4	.	CASSWGSRLEKLFF	TGTGCCAGCAGCTGGGGGTCCCGGCTTGAAAAACTGTTTTTT
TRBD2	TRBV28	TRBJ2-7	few	CASSAGTSGSYEQYF	TGTGCCAGCAGTGCCGGGACTAGCGGTTCCTACGAGCAGTACTTC
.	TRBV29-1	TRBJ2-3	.	CSVATALTDTQYF	TGCAGCGTTGCTACGGCTTTGACAGATACGCAGTATTTT
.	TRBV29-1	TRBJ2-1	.	CSVARNYPYNEQFF	TGCAGCGTGGCACGGAATTACCCCTACAATGAGCAGTTCTTC
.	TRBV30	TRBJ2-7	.	CAWSVWGHEQYF	TGTGCCTGGAGTGTATGGGGGCACGAGCAGTACTTC
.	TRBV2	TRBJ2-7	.	CASSAHEREQYF	TGTGCCAGCAGTGCCCACGAGCGAGAGCAGTACTTC
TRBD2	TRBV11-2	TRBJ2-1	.	CASSPGGVLPQFF	TGTGCCAGCAGCCCGGGAGGGGTCCTTCCCCAGTTCTTC
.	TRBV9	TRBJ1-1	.	CASRGRNTEAFF	TGTGCCAGCAGGGGCAGGAACACTGAAGCTTTCTTT
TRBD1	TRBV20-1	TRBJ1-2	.	CSVDRVDGYTF	TGCAGTGTTGACAGGGTAGATGGCTACACCTTC
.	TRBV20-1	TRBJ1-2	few	CSADGYTF	TGCAGCGCGGATGGCTACACCTTC
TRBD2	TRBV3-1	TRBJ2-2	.	CASSPYSTSGAGELFF	TGTGCCAGCAGCCCTTACTCCACTAGCGGGGCCGGGGAGCTGTTTTTT
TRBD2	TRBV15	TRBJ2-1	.	CATSRVLAGVGDEQFF	TGTGCCACCAGCAGGGTTCTAGCGGGAGTGGGCGATGAGCAGTTCTTC
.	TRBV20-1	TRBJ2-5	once	CSASIGRGGETQYF	TGCAGTGCTAGTATCGGCCGCGGTGGAGAGACCCAGTACTTC
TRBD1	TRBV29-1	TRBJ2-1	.	CSVDGDSIYNEQFF	TGCAGCGTTGATGGGGACAGTATTTACAATGAGCAGTTCTTC
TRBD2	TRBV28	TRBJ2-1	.	CASSFSGRGRNEQFF	TGTGCCAGCAGCTTTAGCGGGAGGGGGCGCAATGAGCAGTTCTTC
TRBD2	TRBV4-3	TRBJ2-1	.	CASSQVAGGLYNEQFF	TGCGCCAGCAGCCAAGTAGCGGGAGGCCTGTACAATGAGCAGTTCTTC
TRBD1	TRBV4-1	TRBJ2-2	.	CASSHGQGVRELFF	TGCGCCAGCAGCCATGGACAGGGTGTTCGGGAGCTGTTTTTT
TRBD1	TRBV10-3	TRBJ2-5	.	CAISPRDRGQETQYF	TGTGCCATCAGTCCCCGGGACAGGGGCCAAGAGACCCAGTACTTC
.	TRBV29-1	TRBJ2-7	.	CSVGDYEQYF	TGCAGCGTTGGGGACTACGAGCAGTACTTC
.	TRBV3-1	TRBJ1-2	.	CASAPSDLMRYTF	TGTGCCAGCGCGCCTTCCGATTTGATGCGCTACACCTTC
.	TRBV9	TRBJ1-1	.	CASSVGPDPNRLNTEAFF	TGTGCCAGCAGCGTAGGACCCGACCCGAACAGGTTGAACACTGAAGCTTTCTTT
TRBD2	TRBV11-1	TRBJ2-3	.	CASSEDQRTSGYTDTQYF	TGTGCCAGCAGCGAAGACCAGCGGACTAGCGGGTACACAGATACGCAGTATTTT